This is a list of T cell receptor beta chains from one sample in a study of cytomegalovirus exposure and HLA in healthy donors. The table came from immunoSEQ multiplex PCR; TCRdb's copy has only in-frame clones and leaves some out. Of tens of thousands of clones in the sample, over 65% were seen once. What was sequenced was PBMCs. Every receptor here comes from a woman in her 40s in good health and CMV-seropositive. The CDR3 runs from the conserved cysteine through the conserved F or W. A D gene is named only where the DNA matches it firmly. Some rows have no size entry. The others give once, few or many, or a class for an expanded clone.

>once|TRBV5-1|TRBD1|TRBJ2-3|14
TGCGCCAGCAGCTCAAGACAGGGGGCAGATACGCAGTATTTT
CASSSRQGADTQYF
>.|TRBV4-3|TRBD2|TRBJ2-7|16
TGCGCCAGCAGCCAGGATTTCCTAGCGGGAGTAAACGAGCAGTACTTC
CASSQDFLAGVNEQYF
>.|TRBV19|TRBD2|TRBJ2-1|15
TGTGCCACTCAAAGGACTAGCGGGAGGGCCAATGAGCAGTTCTTC
CATQRTSGRANEQFF
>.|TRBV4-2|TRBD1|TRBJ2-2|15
TGTGCCAGCAACCCCGGGACAGGGGCCTCCGGGGAGCTGTTTTTT
CASNPGTGASGELFF
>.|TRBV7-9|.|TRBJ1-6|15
TGTGCCAGCAGCTCCCGGGGGGTAGCAAATTCACCCCTCCACTTT
CASSSRGVANSPLHF
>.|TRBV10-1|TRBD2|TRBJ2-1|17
TGCGCCAGCAGTGAGTTGCCCGCGGGAGAAACGTACAATGAGCAGTTCTTC
CASSELPAGETYNEQFF
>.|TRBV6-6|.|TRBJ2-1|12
TGTGCCAGCAGTTACCCCGCGGATGAGCAGTTCTTC
CASSYPADEQFF
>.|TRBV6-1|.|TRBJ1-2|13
TGTGCCAGCAGAAGGACAGCTAACTATGGCTACACCTTC
CASRRTANYGYTF
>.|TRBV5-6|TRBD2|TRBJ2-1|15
TGTGCCAGCAGCTTCTCAGCGGGAGGAGTGAATGAGCAGTTCTTC
CASSFSAGGVNEQFF
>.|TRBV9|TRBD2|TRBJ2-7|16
TGTGCCAGCAGCTCCCTGGATGGGACTAGTCTTGACGAGCAGTACTTC
CASSSLDGTSLDEQYF
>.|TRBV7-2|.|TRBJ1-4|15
TGTGCCAGCAGCTTAGCGCGACGGGGAACAGAAAAACTGTTTTTT
CASSLARRGTEKLFF
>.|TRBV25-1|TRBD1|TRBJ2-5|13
TGTGCCAGCAGTGCCGGGACAGGGGAGACCCAGTACTTC
CASSAGTGETQYF
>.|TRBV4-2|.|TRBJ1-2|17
TGTGCCAGCAGCCATTGGACCGCGACTAAGATGGACTATGGCTACACCTTC
CASSHWTATKMDYGYTF
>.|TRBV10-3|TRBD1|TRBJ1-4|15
TGTGCCATCAGCCAGGACAGGGGGCAGAATGAAAAACTGTTTTTT
CAISQDRGQNEKLFF
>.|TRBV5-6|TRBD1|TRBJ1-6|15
TGTGCCAGCAGCTTAGGGACAGCTGGGAATTCACCCCTCCACTTT
CASSLGTAGNSPLHF
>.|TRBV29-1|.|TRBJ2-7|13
TGCAGCGTCCCTAGACAGGGGACTACGCAGCAGTACTTC
CSVPRQGTTQQYF
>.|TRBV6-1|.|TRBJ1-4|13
TGTGCCAGCACCCCCCGAGGCCGGGAAAAGCTGTTTTTT
CASTPRGREKLFF
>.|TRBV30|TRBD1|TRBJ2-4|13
TGTGCCTGGAGCGGACAGGGAAAAAACATTCAGTACTTC
CAWSGQGKNIQYF
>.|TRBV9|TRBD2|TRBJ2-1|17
TGTGCCAGCAGCGTAGCGACTAGCGGGAGTAAATCGGATGAGCAGTTCTTC
CASSVATSGSKSDEQFF
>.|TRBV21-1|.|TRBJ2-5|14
TGTGCCAGCAGCAAAGCTTCCCGGGAAAGGACCCAGTACTTC
CASSKASRERTQYF
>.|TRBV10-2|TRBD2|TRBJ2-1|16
TGCGCCAGCAGTGAGTCGGGAGCGGGAGGGTACAATGAGCAGTTCTTC
CASSESGAGGYNEQFF
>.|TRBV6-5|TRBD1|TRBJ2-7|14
TGTGCCAGCAGTGCGGGACAGGGAGGATACGAGCAGTACTTC
CASSAGQGGYEQYF
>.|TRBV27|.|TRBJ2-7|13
TGTGCCAGCAGTTTCGGCTTCGGGTACGAGCAGTACTTC
CASSFGFGYEQYF
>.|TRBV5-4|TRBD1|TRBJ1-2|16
TGTGCCAGCAGCCCAGGGGAGACAGGGCCGAACTATGGCTACACCTTC
CASSPGETGPNYGYTF
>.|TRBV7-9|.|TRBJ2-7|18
TGTGCCAGCAGCTTAACTCTACCAATTACACTAGGGTTTGGCGAGCAGTACTTC
CASSLTLPITLGFGEQYF
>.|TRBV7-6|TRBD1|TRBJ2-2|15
TGTGCCAGCAGCTCCCGGACAGGGGGCACCGGGGAGCTGTTTTTT
CASSSRTGGTGELFF
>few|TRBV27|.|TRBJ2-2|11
TGTGCCAGCAGGTCAGGCGGGGAGCTGTTTTTT
CASRSGGELFF
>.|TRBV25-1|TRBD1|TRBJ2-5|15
TGTGCCAGCAGTGAGTGGGGACAGGAACAAGAGACCCAGTACTTC
CASSEWGQEQETQYF
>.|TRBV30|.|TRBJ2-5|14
TGTGCCTGGACCCGGGACTTGTACCAAGAGACCCAGTACTTC
CAWTRDLYQETQYF
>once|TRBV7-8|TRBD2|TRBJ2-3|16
TGTGCCAGCAGCGAGCGGACTAGCAGGGCCACAGATACGCAGTATTTT
CASSERTSRATDTQYF
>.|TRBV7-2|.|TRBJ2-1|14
TGTGCCAGCAGCTTAGTTATGGCAAACAATGAGCAGTTCTTC
CASSLVMANNEQFF
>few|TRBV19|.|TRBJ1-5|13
TGTGCCAGCAGTCCCGGGGTAGGACAGCCCCAGCATTTT
CASSPGVGQPQHF
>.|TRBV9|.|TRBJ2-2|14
TGTGCCAGCAGCGTAGGGGGGCTCACCGGGGAGCTGTTTTTT
CASSVGGLTGELFF
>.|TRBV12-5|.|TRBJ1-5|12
TGTGCTAGTGCACGCACTGAACAGCCCCAGCATTTT
CASARTEQPQHF
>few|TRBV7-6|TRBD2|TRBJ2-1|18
TGTGCCAGCAGCTTATCCGGGACTAGCGGGTGGAACTACAATGAGCAGTTCTTC
CASSLSGTSGWNYNEQFF
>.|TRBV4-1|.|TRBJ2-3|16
TGCGCCAGCAGCCCTCCCCCCCCGGTGGGCACAGATACGCAGTATTTT
CASSPPPPVGTDTQYF
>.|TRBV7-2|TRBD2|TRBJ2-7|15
TGTGCCAGCAGCTTAGCGCGGGAGGGCTGGTACGAGCAGTACTTC
CASSLAREGWYEQYF
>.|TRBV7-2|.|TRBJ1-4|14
TGTGCCAGCAGCTTACATGGGGGGAGTGAAAAACTGTTTTTT
CASSLHGGSEKLFF
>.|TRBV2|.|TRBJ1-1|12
TGTGCCAGCAGTGACCCCCTGACTGAAGCTTTCTTT
CASSDPLTEAFF